Listed below are T cell receptor beta chains from one sample, sequenced in a study of sequential checkpoint blockade in melanoma. Some clones are missing from TCRdb's copy, which holds only in-frame ones; the method was immunoSEQ multiplex PCR. The profile shows roughly 18,000 clones, around 70% of them singletons. The source was tumor tissue (inferred from file names), collected from a patient given nivolumab and ipilimumab in sequence. Every receptor here comes from a human donor with melanoma. Both conserved end residues are part of each CDR3. D genes are given only for firm matches. Part of the rows lack a size; the others show once, few, many or a class for expanded clones.

CDR3 protein,CDR3 DNA,V gene,J gene,D gene,clone size
CATQRGSNTEAFF,TGTGCCACCCAGAGGGGCTCGAACACTGAAGCTTTCTTT,TRBV19,TRBJ1-1,NA,few
CASSYMTGGNTIYF,TGTGCCAGCAGTTACATGACAGGTGGAAACACCATATATTTT,TRBV6-8,TRBJ1-3,NA,NA
CAIRNSGGTYEQYF,TGTGCCATCAGAAATAGCGGGGGGACCTACGAGCAGTACTTC,TRBV10-3,TRBJ2-7,TRBD2,once
CASTYPALETQYF,TGTGCCAGCACCTACCCCGCGCTAGAGACCCAGTACTTC,TRBV6-8,TRBJ2-5,NA,NA
CASSADLQGKAFF,TGTGCCAGCAGCGCAGACTTACAGGGGAAAGCTTTCTTT,TRBV9,TRBJ1-1,TRBD1,NA
CASSFVAYEQYF,TGTGCCAGCAGTTTTGTCGCCTACGAGCAGTACTTC,TRBV2,TRBJ2-7,NA,NA
CASVRAADSGNTIYF,TGTGCCAGCGTCCGGGCGGCCGACTCTGGAAACACCATATATTTT,TRBV30,TRBJ1-3,NA,NA
CASTQSPGLSQETQYF,TGCGCCAGCACTCAATCCCCGGGGTTGAGCCAAGAGACCCAGTACTTC,TRBV1,TRBJ2-5,NA,NA
CASSLAGAETQYF,TGTGCCAGCAGCCTCGCAGGGGCGGAGACCCAGTACTTC,TRBV9,TRBJ2-5,NA,NA
CASSVGVDTQYF,TGTGCCAGCAGCGTAGGTGTGGATACGCAGTATTTT,TRBV9,TRBJ2-3,NA,NA
CASSPGSNEQYF,TGTGCCAGTAGTCCCGGGTCCAACGAGCAGTACTTC,TRBV19,TRBJ2-7,NA,NA
CASSSGGAPTEKLFF,TGCGCCAGCAGCTCAGGGGGCGCCCCTACTGAAAAACTGTTTTTT,TRBV5-1,TRBJ1-4,TRBD1,NA
CASNGGAVREETQYF,TGTGCCAGCAACGGCGGAGCGGTGAGGGAAGAGACCCAGTACTTC,TRBV28,TRBJ2-5,NA,NA
CASSLDGARRNSPLHF,TGTGCCAGCAGCTTAGATGGGGCCAGGCGGAATTCACCCCTCCACTTT,TRBV11-3,TRBJ1-6,NA,few
CASSPNQGIEQYF,TGTGCCAGCTCACCAAACCAGGGTATCGAGCAGTACTTC,TRBV18,TRBJ2-7,NA,NA
CASSPRSRDSGNTIYF,TGTGCCAGCTCACCACGGTCCCGCGACTCTGGAAACACCATATATTTT,TRBV18,TRBJ1-3,NA,NA
CASSSPGGFQETQYF,TGCGCCAGCAGCTCCCCGGGTGGTTTTCAAGAGACCCAGTACTTC,TRBV23-1,TRBJ2-5,NA,NA
CASSIVGQGASGANVLTF,TGTGCCAGTAGTATAGTTGGACAGGGGGCGAGCGGGGCCAACGTCCTGACTTTC,TRBV19,TRBJ2-6,TRBD1,NA
CAWSVESTDTQYF,TGTGCCTGGAGCGTCGAGAGCACAGATACGCAGTATTTT,TRBV30,TRBJ2-3,NA,NA
CATSNSDSLKETQYF,TGTGCCACCAGCAATTCGGACAGCTTGAAAGAGACCCAGTACTTC,TRBV15,TRBJ2-5,NA,NA
CSVGDSNYGYTF,TGCAGCGTTGGGGACAGTAATTATGGCTACACCTTC,TRBV29-1,TRBJ1-2,TRBD1,once
CASSSSPTPLYEQYF,TGTGCCAGCAGTTCTAGCCCGACTCCTCTCTACGAGCAGTACTTC,TRBV28,TRBJ2-7,NA,NA
CASSAEGQGNYEQYF,TGTGCCAGTAGTGCGGAGGGACAGGGGAACTACGAGCAGTACTTC,TRBV19,TRBJ2-7,TRBD1,NA
CSVDPKRGYGYTF,TGCAGCGTTGATCCCAAACGGGGCTATGGCTACACCTTC,TRBV29-1,TRBJ1-2,NA,once
CASRGPGVRTGELFF,TGTGCCAGTAGGGGCCCCGGCGTGCGCACCGGGGAGCTGTTTTTT,TRBV19,TRBJ2-2,NA,once
CASNTGAATDTQYF,TGTGCCAGCAACACGGGAGCGGCCACAGATACGCAGTATTTT,TRBV9,TRBJ2-3,NA,medium-sized
CASSLGLTSGANVLTF,TGCGCCAGCAGTTTGGGACTCACCTCTGGGGCCAACGTCCTGACTTTC,TRBV5-1,TRBJ2-6,NA,NA
CAWDRHTEAFF,TGTGCCTGGGACAGGCACACTGAAGCTTTCTTT,TRBV30,TRBJ1-1,NA,NA
CATAKHLGTEAFF,TGTGCCACCGCCAAACATCTGGGCACTGAAGCTTTCTTT,TRBV19,TRBJ1-1,NA,NA
CAWSPGTATGELFF,TGTGCCTGGAGTCCCGGGACCGCCACCGGGGAGCTGTTTTTT,TRBV30,TRBJ2-2,NA,NA
CASSTGGPQETQYF,TGTGCCAGCTCGACAGGGGGCCCCCAAGAGACCCAGTACTTC,TRBV6-8,TRBJ2-5,TRBD1,medium-sized
CASSVEVSSYNEQFF,TGTGCCAGCAGCGTAGAAGTGAGCTCCTACAATGAGCAGTTCTTC,TRBV9,TRBJ2-1,NA,NA
CASGSHRGGSEEAFF,TGTGCTAGTGGTTCTCACAGGGGGGGATCTGAAGAAGCTTTCTTT,TRBV12-5,TRBJ1-1,TRBD1,NA
CASSSTGGEQYF,TGTGCCAGCAGTTCGACAGGGGGCGAGCAGTACTTC,TRBV2,TRBJ2-7,TRBD1,NA
CASSNRGRDGYTF,TGTGCCAGTAGTAACAGGGGGCGCGATGGCTACACCTTC,TRBV19,TRBJ1-2,TRBD1,NA
CAWRWKSRTNTEAFF,TGTGCCTGGAGATGGAAAAGTAGAACGAACACTGAAGCTTTCTTT,TRBV30,TRBJ1-1,NA,NA
CSASGRGVYEQYF,TGCAGCGCTTCAGGGAGGGGAGTCTACGAGCAGTACTTC,TRBV29-1,TRBJ2-7,TRBD2,NA
CASSYRVLRGEKLFF,TGTGCCAGCAGTTATCGAGTCCTAAGGGGTGAAAAACTGTTTTTT,TRBV28,TRBJ1-4,NA,NA
CASSRQEGEASPLHF,TGTGCCAGCAGTAGACAGGAGGGGGAAGCCTCACCCCTCCACTTT,TRBV9,TRBJ1-6,NA,once
CSAAGQGNTEAFF,TGCAGCGCCGCGGGACAGGGGAACACTGAAGCTTTCTTT,TRBV29-1,TRBJ1-1,TRBD1,NA
CASSLSRASNQPQHF,TGTGCCAGCAGCTTAAGCAGGGCCAGCAATCAGCCCCAGCATTTT,TRBV11-3,TRBJ1-5,NA,NA
CASSLARPSLRETQYF,TGTGCCAGCAGCTTGGCTAGGCCTTCACTTAGGGAGACCCAGTACTTC,TRBV7-7,TRBJ2-5,NA,NA
CASSPLGGQPQHF,TGTGCCAGCAGCCCCCTGGGAGGTCAGCCCCAGCATTTT,TRBV9,TRBJ1-5,NA,NA
CASSLAGHTDTQYF,TGTGCCAGCAGCTTAGCCGGCCACACAGATACGCAGTATTTT,TRBV7-7,TRBJ2-3,NA,NA
CASSQSYRDGSTIYF,TGTGCCAGCAGCCAATCATACAGGGATGGGAGCACCATATATTTT,TRBV16,TRBJ1-3,NA,NA
CASSLGQSSYEQYF,TGTGCCAGCAGTTTGGGACAGAGTTCCTACGAGCAGTACTTC,TRBV6-8,TRBJ2-7,TRBD1,NA
CASRTSGGRQETQYF,TGTGCCAGCAGAACTAGCGGGGGGCGCCAAGAGACCCAGTACTTC,TRBV9,TRBJ2-5,TRBD2,medium-sized
CASRDGPTSTDTQYF,TGTGCCAGCAGGGACGGACCAACTAGCACAGATACGCAGTATTTT,TRBV28,TRBJ2-3,NA,NA
CASSTQQGIGETQYF,TGTGCCAGTAGTACCCAACAGGGGATCGGGGAGACCCAGTACTTC,TRBV19,TRBJ2-5,TRBD1,NA
CASTESEGVAAGEAFF,TGTGCCAGCACCGAATCAGAAGGAGTGGCCGCGGGTGAAGCTTTCTTT,TRBV9,TRBJ1-1,NA,NA
CASSETASGNTIYF,TGTGCCAGCAGTGAGACAGCCTCTGGAAACACCATATATTTT,TRBV6-9,TRBJ1-3,NA,NA
CASSRTGALYVSSGNTIYF,TGTGCCAGCAGCCGGACAGGGGCCCTATACGTTAGCTCTGGAAACACCATATATTTT,TRBV14,TRBJ1-3,TRBD1,NA
CASSQRGTASYEQYF,TGTGCCAGCAGCCAGAGAGGGACAGCCTCCTACGAGCAGTACTTC,TRBV11-3,TRBJ2-7,TRBD1,NA
CSVVRQGKVSDTQYF,TGCAGCGTTGTCAGACAGGGGAAGGTGTCAGATACGCAGTATTTT,TRBV29-1,TRBJ2-3,TRBD1,NA
CAWSTAVSGANVLTF,TGTGCCTGGAGTACGGCGGTCTCTGGGGCCAACGTCCTGACTTTC,TRBV30,TRBJ2-6,NA,NA
CASSLSKRLNTEAFF,TGTGCCAGCAGCTTAAGCAAGCGATTGAACACTGAAGCTTTCTTT,TRBV11-3,TRBJ1-1,NA,NA